This T cell receptor beta chain is drawn from a study of T cells in Graves' hyperthyroidism and ophthalmopathy. Study-wide results and caveats: Blood also showed most of the thyroid clonotypes that were expanded above 0.001.

Germline V gene data show CDR1 as SGHRS and CDR2 as YFSETQ. The CDR3 sequence is 12 residues long. Patients affected by ophthalmopathy presented a Clinical Activity Score of at least 3, a NOSPECS grade of at least 4, and disease duration below 3 months. Thyroid ultrasound, orbital computed tomography, clinical symptoms, and serum thyroxine and TRAb underpinned diagnoses. Amplified TCR beta CDR3 regions came from RNA transcripts. During a first-round RT-PCR of the TCR CDR3, the HTBI primer set was used. TCRdb used MiXCR to reprocess the multiplex PCR reads, holding one entry per CDR3 protein. Altogether some 550,000 distinct CDR3 sequences are present, about a sixth being singletons, with the ten largest covering less than 3.5%. Turning to this clonotype: Its antigen is unidentified. At one of its ends the junction is not consistent with the germline gene, which may arise from a read error.

This clonotype originated in a middle-aged woman with Graves' ophthalmopathy. Input material: blood. The genes are TRBV5-1 and TRBJ1-1, with D hard to call. Here the CDR3 reads CAGSREGPEAFF. For the CDR3, the DNA is TGCGCCGGCAGCCGTGAGGGCCCTGAAGCTTTCTTT.